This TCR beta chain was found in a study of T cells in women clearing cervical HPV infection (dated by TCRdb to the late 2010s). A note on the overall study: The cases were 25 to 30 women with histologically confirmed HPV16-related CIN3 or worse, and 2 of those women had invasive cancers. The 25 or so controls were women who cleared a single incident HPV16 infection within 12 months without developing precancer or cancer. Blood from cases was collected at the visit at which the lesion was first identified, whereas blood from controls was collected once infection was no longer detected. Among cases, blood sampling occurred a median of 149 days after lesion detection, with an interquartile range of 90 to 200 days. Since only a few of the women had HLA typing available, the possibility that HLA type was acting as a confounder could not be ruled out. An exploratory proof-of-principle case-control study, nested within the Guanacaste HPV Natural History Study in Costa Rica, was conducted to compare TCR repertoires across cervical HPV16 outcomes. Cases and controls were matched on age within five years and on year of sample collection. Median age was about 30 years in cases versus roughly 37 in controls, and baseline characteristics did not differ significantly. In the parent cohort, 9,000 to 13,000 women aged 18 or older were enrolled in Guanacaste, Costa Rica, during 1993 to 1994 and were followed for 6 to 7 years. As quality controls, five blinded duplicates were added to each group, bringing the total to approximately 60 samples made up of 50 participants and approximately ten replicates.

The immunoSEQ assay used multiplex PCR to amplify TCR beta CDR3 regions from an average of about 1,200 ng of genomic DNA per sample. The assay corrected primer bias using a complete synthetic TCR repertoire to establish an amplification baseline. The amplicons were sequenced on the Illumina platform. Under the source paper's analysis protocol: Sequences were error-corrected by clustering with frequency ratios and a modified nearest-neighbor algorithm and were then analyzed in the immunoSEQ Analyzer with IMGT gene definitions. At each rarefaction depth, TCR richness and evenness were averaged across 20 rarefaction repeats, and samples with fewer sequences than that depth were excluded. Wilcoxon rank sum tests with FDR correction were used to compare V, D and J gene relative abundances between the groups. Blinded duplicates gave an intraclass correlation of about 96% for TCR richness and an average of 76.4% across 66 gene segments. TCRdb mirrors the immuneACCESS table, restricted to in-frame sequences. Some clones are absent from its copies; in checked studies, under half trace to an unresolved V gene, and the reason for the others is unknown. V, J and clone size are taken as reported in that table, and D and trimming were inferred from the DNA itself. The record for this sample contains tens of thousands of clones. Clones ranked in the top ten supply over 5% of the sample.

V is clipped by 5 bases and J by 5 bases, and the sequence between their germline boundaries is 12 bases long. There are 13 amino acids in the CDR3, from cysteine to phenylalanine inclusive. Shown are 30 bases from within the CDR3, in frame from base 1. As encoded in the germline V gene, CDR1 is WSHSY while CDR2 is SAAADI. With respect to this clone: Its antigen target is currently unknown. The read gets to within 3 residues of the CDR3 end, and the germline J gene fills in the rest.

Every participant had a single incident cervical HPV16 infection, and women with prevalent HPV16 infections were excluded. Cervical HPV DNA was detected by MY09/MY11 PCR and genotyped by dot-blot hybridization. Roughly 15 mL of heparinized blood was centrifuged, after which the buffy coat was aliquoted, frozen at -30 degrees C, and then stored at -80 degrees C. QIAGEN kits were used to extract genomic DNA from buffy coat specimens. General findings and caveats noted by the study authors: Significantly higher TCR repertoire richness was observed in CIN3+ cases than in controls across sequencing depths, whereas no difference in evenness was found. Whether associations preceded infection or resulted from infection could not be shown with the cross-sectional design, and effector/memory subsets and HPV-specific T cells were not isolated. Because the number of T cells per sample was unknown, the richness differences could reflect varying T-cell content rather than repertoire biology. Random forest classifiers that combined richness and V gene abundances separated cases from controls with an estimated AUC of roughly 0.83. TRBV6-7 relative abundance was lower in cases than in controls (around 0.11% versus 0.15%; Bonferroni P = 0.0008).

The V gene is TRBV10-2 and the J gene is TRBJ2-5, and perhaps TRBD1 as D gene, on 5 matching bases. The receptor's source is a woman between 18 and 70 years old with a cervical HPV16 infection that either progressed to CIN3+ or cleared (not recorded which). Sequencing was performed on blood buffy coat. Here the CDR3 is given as CASSSARAETQYF. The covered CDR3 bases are TGCGCCAGCAGTAGCGCCAGGGCGGAGACC.